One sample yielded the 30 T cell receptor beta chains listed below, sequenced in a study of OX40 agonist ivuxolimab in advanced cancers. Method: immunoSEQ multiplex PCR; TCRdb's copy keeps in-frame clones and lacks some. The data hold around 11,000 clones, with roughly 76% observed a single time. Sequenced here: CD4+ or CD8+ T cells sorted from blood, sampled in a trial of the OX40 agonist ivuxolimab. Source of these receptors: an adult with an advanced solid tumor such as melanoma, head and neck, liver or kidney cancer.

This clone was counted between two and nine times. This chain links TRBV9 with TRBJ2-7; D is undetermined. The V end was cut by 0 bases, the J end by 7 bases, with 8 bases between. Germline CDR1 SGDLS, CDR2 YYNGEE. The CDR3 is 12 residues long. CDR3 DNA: TGTGCCAGCAGCGTAGCTGAGAATGAGCAGTACTTC. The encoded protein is CASSVAENEQYF.

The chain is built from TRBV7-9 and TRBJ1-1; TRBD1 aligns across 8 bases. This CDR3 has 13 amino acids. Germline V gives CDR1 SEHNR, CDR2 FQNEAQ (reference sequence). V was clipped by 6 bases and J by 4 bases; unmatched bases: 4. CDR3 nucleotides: TGTGCCAGCAGAGGAACAGGGGGCACTGAAGCTTTCTTT. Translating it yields CASRGTGGTEAFF.

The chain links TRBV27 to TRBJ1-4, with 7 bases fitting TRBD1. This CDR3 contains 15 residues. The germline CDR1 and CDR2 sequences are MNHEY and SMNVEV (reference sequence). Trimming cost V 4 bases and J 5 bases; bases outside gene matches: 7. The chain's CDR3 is CASSSPGQSNEKLFF. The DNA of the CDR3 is TGTGCCAGCAGTTCTCCGGGACAGAGCAATGAAAAACTGTTTTTT.

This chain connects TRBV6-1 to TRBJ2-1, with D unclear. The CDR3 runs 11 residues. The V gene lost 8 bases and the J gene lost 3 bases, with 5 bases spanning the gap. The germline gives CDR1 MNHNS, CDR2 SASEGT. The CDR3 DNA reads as TGTGCCAGCGCACACTACAATGAGCAGTTCTTC. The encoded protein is CASAHYNEQFF.

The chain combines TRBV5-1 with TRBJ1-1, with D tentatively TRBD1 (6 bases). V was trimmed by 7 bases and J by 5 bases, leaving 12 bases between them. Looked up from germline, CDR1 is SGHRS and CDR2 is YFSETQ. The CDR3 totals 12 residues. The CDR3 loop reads CASSKGETEAFF. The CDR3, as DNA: TGCGCCAGCTCTAAGGGGGAGACTGAAGCTTTCTTT. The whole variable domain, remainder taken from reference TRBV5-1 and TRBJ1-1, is KAGVTQTPRYLIKTRGQQVTLSCSPISGHRSVSWYQQTPGQGLQFLFEYFSETQRNKGNFPGRFSGRQFSNSRSEMNVSTLELGDSALYLCASSKGETEAFFGQGTRLTVV.

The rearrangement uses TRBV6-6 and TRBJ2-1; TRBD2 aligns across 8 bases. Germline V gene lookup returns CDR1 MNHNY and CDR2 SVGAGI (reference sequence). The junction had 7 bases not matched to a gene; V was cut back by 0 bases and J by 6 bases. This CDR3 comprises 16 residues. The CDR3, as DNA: TGTGCCAGCAGTTACTCTCTCGGGGGGGGCTCCAATGAGCAGTTCTTC. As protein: CASSYSLGGGSNEQFF.

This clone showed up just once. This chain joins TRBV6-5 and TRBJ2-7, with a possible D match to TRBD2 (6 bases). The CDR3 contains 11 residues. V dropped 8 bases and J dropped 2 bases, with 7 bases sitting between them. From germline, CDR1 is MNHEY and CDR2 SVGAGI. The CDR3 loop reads CASGGTYEQYF. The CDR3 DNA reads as TGTGCCAGCGGGGGGACCTACGAGCAGTACTTC.

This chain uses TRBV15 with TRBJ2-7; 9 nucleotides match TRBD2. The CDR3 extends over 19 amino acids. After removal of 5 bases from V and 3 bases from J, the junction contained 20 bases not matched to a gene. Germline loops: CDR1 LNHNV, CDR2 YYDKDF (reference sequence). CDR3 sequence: CATSAQLPGLALQFYEQYF. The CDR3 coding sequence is TGTGCCACCAGCGCCCAACTTCCGGGACTAGCTCTCCAGTTCTACGAGCAGTACTTC.

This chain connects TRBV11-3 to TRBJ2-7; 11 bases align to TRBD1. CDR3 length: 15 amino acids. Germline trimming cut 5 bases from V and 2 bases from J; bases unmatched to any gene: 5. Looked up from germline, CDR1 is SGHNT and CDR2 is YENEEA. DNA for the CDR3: TGTGCCAGCAGCCCCCGGACAGGGGGCCCCTACGAGCAGTACTTC. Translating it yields CASSPRTGGPYEQYF.

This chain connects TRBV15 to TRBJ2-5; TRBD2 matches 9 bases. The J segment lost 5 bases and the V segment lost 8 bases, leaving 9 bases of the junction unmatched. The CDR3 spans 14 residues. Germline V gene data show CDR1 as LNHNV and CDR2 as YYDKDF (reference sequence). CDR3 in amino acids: CATPSGGRGETQYF. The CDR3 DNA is TGTGCCACCCCCAGCGGGGGGCGCGGTGAGACCCAGTACTTC.

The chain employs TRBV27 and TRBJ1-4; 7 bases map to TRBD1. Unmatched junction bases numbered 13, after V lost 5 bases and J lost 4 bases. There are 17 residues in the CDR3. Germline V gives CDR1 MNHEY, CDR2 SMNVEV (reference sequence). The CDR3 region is CASSPSSQGGSNEKLFF. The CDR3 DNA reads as TGTGCCAGCAGTCCTTCGTCCCAGGGGGGAAGTAATGAAAAACTGTTTTTT.

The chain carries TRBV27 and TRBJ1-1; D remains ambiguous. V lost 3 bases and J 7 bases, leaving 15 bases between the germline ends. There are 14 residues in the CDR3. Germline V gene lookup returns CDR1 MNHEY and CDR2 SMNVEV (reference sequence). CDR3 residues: CASSFGDGQDEAFF. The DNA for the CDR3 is TGTGCCAGCAGTTTCGGTGACGGGCAGGATGAAGCTTTCTTT.

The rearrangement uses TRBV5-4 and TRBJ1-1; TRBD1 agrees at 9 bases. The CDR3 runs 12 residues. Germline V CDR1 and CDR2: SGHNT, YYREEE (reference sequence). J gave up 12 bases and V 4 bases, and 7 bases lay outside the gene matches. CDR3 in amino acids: CASSPSGTGTFF. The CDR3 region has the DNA TGTGCCAGCAGCCCATCCGGGACAGGGACTTTCTTT. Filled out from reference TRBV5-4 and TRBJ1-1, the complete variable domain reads ETGVTQSPTHLIKTRGQQVTLRCSSQSGHNTVSWYQQALGQGPQFIFQYYREEENGRGNFPPRFSGLQFPNYSSELNVNALELDDSALYLCASSPSGTGTFFGQGTRLTVV.

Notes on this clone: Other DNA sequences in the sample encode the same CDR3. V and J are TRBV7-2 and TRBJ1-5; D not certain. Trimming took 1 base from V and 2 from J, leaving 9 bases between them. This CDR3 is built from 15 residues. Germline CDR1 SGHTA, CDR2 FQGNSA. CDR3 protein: CASSLDPGGNQPQHF. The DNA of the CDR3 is TGTGCCAGCAGCTTAGATCCCGGTGGCAATCAGCCCCAGCATTTT.

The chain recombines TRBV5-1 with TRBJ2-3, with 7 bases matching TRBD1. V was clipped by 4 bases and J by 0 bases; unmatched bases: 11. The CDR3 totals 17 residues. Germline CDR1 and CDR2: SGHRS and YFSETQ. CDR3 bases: TGCGCCAGCAGCCGTTCCCGACAGGGTGTGAGCACAGATACGCAGTATTTT. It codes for CASSRSRQGVSTDTQYF.

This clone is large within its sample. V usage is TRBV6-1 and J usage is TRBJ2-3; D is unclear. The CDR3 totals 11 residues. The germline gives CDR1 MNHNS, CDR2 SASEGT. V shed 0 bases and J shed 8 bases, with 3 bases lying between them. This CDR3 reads CASSEATTQYF. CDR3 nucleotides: TGTGCCAGCAGTGAAGCTACTACGCAGTATTTT.

CDR3 coding DNA: TGCGCCAGCAGCTTGGGACAGCTAATTAGCCCCTCGCAAGAGACCCAGTACTTC. It encodes CASSLGQLISPSQETQYF. This chain joins TRBV5-1 and TRBJ2-5, with D possibly matching TRBD1 (5 bases). The V gene's germline CDR1 is SGHRS and CDR2 YFSETQ. This CDR3 contains 18 residues. Trimming removed 0 bases from V and 2 bases from J, with 20 bases in between.

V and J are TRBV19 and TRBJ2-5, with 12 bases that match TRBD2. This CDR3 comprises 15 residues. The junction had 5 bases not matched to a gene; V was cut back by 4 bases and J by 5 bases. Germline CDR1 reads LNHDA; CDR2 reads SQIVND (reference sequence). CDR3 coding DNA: TGTGCCAGTAGTAGGACTAGCGGGGATTTCGAGACCCAGTACTTC. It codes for CASSRTSGDFETQYF.

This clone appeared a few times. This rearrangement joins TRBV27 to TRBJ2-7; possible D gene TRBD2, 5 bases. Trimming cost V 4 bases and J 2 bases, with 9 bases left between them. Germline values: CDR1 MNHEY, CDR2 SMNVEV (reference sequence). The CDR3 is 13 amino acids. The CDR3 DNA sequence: TGTGCCAGCAGTTCGAGCGGTGCCTACGAGCAGTACTTC. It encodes CASSSSGAYEQYF.

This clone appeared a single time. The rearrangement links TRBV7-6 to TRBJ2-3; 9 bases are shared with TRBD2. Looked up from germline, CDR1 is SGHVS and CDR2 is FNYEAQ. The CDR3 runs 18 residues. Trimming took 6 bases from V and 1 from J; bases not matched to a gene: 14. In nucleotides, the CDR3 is TGTGCCAGCAGTGCGAATATCAGGAGGACTAGCGGCACAGATACGCAGTATTTT. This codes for CASSANIRRTSGTDTQYF.

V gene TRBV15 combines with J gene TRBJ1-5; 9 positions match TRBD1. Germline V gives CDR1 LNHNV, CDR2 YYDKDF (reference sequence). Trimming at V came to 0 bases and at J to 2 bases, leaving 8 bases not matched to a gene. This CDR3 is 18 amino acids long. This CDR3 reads CATSRESNTGGGNQPQHF. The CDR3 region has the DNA TGTGCCACCAGCAGAGAGAGCAATACAGGGGGCGGCAATCAGCCCCAGCATTTT.

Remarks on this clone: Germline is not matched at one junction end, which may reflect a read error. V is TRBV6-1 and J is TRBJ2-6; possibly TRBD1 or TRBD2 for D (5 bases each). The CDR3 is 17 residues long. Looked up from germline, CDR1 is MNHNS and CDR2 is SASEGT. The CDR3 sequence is CAISAGGDSSGANVLTF. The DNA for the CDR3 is TGTGCCATCAGTGCTGGGGGAGACAGCTCTGGGGCCAACGTCCTGACTTTC.

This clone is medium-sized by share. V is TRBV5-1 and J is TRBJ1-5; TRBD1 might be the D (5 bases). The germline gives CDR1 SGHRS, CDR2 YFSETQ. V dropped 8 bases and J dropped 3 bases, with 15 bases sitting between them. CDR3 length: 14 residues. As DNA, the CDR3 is TGCGCCAGAGAGGCAGGGTTCCTCAATCAGCCCCAGCATTTT. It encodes CAREAGFLNQPQHF.

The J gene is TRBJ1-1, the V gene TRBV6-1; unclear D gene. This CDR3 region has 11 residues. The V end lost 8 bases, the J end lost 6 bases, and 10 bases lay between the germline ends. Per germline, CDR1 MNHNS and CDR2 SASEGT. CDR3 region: CASGYMPEAFF. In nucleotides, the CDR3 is TGTGCCAGCGGGTATATGCCTGAAGCTTTCTTT.

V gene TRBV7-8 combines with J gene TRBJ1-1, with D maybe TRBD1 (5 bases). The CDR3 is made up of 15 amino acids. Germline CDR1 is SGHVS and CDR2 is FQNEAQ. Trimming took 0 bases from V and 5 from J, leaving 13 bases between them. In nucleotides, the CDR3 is TGTGCCAGCAGCTTAGCGAGGCAGGGCGAAACTGAAGCTTTCTTT. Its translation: CASSLARQGETEAFF.

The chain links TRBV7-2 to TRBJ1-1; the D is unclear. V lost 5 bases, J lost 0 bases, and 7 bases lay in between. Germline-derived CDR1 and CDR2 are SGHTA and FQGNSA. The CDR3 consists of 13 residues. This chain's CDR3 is CASSVSVNTEAFF. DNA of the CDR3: TGTGCCAGCAGCGTCTCAGTGAACACTGAAGCTTTCTTT.

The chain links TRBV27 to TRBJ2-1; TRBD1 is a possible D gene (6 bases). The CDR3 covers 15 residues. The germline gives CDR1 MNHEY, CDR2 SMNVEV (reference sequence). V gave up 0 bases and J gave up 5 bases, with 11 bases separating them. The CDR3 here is CASSLSRGVNNEQFF. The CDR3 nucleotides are TGTGCCAGCAGTTTATCCAGGGGCGTCAACAATGAGCAGTTCTTC.

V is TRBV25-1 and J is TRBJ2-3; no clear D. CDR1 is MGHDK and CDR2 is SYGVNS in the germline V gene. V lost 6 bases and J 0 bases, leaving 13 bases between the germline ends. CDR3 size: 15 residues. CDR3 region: CASRDHVLSTDTQYF. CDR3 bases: TGTGCCAGCAGGGATCACGTTCTTAGCACAGATACGCAGTATTTT.

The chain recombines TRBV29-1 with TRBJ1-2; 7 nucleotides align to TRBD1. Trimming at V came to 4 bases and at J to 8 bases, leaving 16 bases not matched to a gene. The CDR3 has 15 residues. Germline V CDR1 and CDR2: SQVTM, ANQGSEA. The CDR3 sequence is CSVVLQQGLSGGYTF. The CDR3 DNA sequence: TGCAGCGTTGTCCTACAACAGGGGTTATCGGGAGGCTACACCTTC.

The CDR3 loop is CASSLGQGGQPQHF. CDR3 in DNA: TGTGCCAGCAGCTTAGGCCAGGGGGGTCAGCCCCAGCATTTT. This sequence joins TRBV11-2 and TRBJ1-5; 7 nucleotides match TRBD1. There are 14 residues in the CDR3. The germline V gene encodes CDR1 SGHAT and CDR2 FQNNGV. Trimming cost V 1 base and J 6 bases; bases outside gene matches: 3.